Listed below are T cell receptor beta chains from one sample, sequenced in a study of blood T cell repertoires in COVID-19. Profiling relied on immunoSEQ multiplex PCR, and the TCRdb table lists in-frame clones only, not all of them. The sample consists of 150,000 to 200,000 clones, around nine tenths of them appearing once. Sequencing used peripheral blood. The receptors here all came from a man aged 18 to 29 with active or convalescent COVID-19. Both conserved end residues are part of each CDR3. The D gene is left open where the match is weak. Where a row states a size, it is once, few, many or the class of an expanded clone; other rows omit it.

TRBJ2-3,.,TRBV5-1,.,CASREGGAASTDTQYF,TGCGCCAGCAGGGAGGGTGGGGCGGCCTCCACAGATACGCAGTATTTT
TRBJ1-1,.,TRBV7-3,.,CASSTARDTEAFF,TGTGCCAGCAGCACGGCCAGGGACACTGAAGCTTTCTTT
TRBJ1-1,.,TRBV10-3,.,CAISENVEPNTEAFF,TGTGCCATCAGTGAGAATGTGGAGCCGAACACTGAAGCTTTCTTT
TRBJ1-2,TRBD1,TRBV7-8,.,CASSLETGDYTF,TGTGCCAGCAGCTTAGAAACAGGGGACTACACCTTC
TRBJ1-4,.,TRBV18,once,CASSQWQEDEKLFF,TGTGCCAGCTCCCAGTGGCAGGAAGATGAAAAACTGTTTTTT
TRBJ2-7,.,TRBV24-1,.,CATSVSGGYEQYF,TGTGCCACCAGTGTTAGTGGAGGCTACGAGCAGTACTTC
TRBJ1-1,.,TRBV27,.,CASRNSGGATEAFF,TGTGCCAGCAGAAACTCCGGAGGGGCGACTGAAGCTTTCTTT
TRBJ1-5,.,TRBV5-1,.,CASREDGGSRQPQHF,TGCGCCAGCAGGGAAGACGGGGGGTCCCGTCAGCCCCAGCATTTT
TRBJ1-2,.,TRBV14,.,CASSQERGNYGYTF,TGTGCCAGCAGCCAAGAACGGGGGAACTATGGCTACACCTTC
TRBJ1-5,.,TRBV18,.,CASSPTGTGQPQHF,TGTGCCAGCTCACCCACAGGGACGGGTCAGCCCCAGCATTTT
TRBJ1-1,TRBD1,TRBV6-1,.,CASRDRAMNTEAFF,TGTGCCAGCAGGGACAGGGCAATGAACACTGAAGCTTTCTTT
TRBJ2-3,TRBD2,TRBV4-2,.,CASSQVWGNSGRSGSTQYF,TGTGCCAGCAGCCAGGTCTGGGGAAATAGCGGGAGGTCTGGAAGTACGCAGTATTTT
TRBJ2-5,TRBD2,TRBV28,.,CASSFTSGGAEETQYF,TGTGCCAGCAGTTTTACTAGCGGGGGGGCCGAAGAGACCCAGTACTTC
TRBJ2-7,TRBD2,TRBV6-4,.,CASSDSKWGGTSGRAYEQYF,TGTGCCAGCAGTGACTCCAAGTGGGGGGGGACTAGCGGGAGGGCCTACGAGCAGTACTTC
TRBJ2-2,TRBD1,TRBV29-1,.,CSAITGGGELFF,TGCAGCGCTATCACAGGGGGCGGGGAGCTGTTTTTT
TRBJ1-2,.,TRBV6-5,.,CASTDQGGGYGYTF,TGTGCCAGCACAGATCAGGGAGGAGGCTATGGCTACACCTTC
TRBJ1-1,.,TRBV19,once,CASSSPTGSNTEAFF,TGTGCCAGTAGTTCGCCAACAGGGAGTAACACTGAAGCTTTCTTT
TRBJ1-1,.,TRBV27,.,CASSFSAGSEAFF,TGTGCCAGCAGTTTCTCTGCAGGGTCCGAAGCTTTCTTT
TRBJ2-2,.,TRBV7-3,.,CASSLNAGGELFF,TGTGCCAGCAGCTTAAATGCGGGCGGGGAGCTGTTTTTT
TRBJ2-2,.,TRBV7-2,once,CASSLAHISFGELFF,TGTGCCAGCAGCTTAGCGCACATCAGTTTCGGGGAGCTGTTTTTT
TRBJ2-7,.,TRBV6-5,.,CASSYSEGSKYEQYF,TGTGCCAGCAGTTACTCGGAGGGGTCGAAGTACGAGCAGTACTTC
TRBJ1-5,TRBD1,TRBV12-5,once,CASGIGQGEKPQHF,TGTGCTAGTGGTATAGGACAGGGTGAGAAGCCCCAGCATTTT
TRBJ2-1,TRBD1,TRBV7-2,.,CASSFAGTGSYNEQFF,TGTGCCAGCAGCTTCGCCGGGACAGGGTCCTACAATGAGCAGTTCTTC
TRBJ1-1,.,TRBV15,.,CATSREGGSFFQEGEAFF,TGTGCCACCAGCAGAGAGGGAGGGTCCTTTTTCCAGGAGGGTGAAGCTTTCTTT
TRBJ2-7,TRBD2,TRBV4-1,.,CASSLRDIAGATYEQYF,TGCGCCAGCAGCCTAAGGGATATAGCGGGAGCTACTTACGAGCAGTACTTC
TRBJ1-6,.,TRBV2,.,CASSDSGSPLHF,TGTGCCAGCAGTGATTCGGGGTCACCCCTCCACTTT
TRBJ1-2,.,TRBV5-8,.,CASSLASGRGTF,TGTGCCAGCAGCTTGGCGTCAGGGAGGGGCACCTTC
TRBJ1-1,.,TRBV6-5,once,CATTGLRNTEAFF,TGTGCCACTACGGGACTTCGAAACACTGAAGCTTTCTTT
TRBJ2-1,TRBD2,TRBV28,.,CASSTGGTPTYNEQFF,TGTGCCAGCAGTACGGGGGGGACACCAACCTACAATGAGCAGTTCTTC
TRBJ2-3,TRBD1,TRBV27,.,CASLDRGLNTDTQYF,TGTGCCAGCCTGGACAGGGGGCTTAACACAGATACGCAGTATTTT
TRBJ1-3,TRBD1,TRBV28,.,CASIDRASGNTIYF,TGTGCCAGCATCGACAGGGCCAGTGGAAACACCATATATTTT
TRBJ2-7,.,TRBV28,.,CASTGGRFEQYF,TGTGCCAGCACCGGGGGTAGGTTCGAGCAGTACTTC
TRBJ1-2,.,TRBV6-5,few,CASSYSQVERYTF,TGTGCCAGCAGTTACTCACAGGTCGAGCGCTACACCTTC
TRBJ2-1,.,TRBV6-4,.,CASSERPGRGENEQFF,TGTGCCAGCAGTGAACGGCCAGGGCGAGGTGAAAATGAGCAGTTCTTC
TRBJ1-1,.,TRBV7-3,many,CASSLLGGNTEAFF,TGTGCCAGCAGCTTATTGGGGGGGAACACTGAAGCTTTCTTT
TRBJ2-3,.,TRBV7-2,once,CASSSLGRPGTDTQYF,TGTGCCAGCAGCTCCCTGGGGAGGCCCGGGACAGATACGCAGTATTTT
TRBJ1-2,.,TRBV24-1,.,CATSPPGGGGYTF,TGTGCCACCAGTCCTCCCGGGGGGGGAGGCTACACCTTC
TRBJ1-5,TRBD1,TRBV30,few,CAWSPDRGSQPQHF,TGTGCCTGGAGTCCGGACAGGGGATCCCAGCCCCAGCATTTT
TRBJ1-6,.,TRBV2,.,CASRQRGQSAPLHF,TGTGCCAGCAGACAACGAGGCCAAAGTGCACCCCTCCACTTT
TRBJ2-7,.,TRBV7-9,.,CASSPGVIYEQYF,TGTGCCAGCAGCCCAGGGGTGATCTACGAGCAGTACTTC
TRBJ2-1,.,TRBV11-3,.,CASSLGGFDNEQFF,TGTGCCAGCAGCTTAGGAGGGTTTGACAATGAGCAGTTCTTC
TRBJ1-2,.,TRBV29-1,.,CSVENRDYGYTF,TGCAGCGTTGAAAATCGTGACTATGGCTACACCTTC
TRBJ1-4,TRBD1,TRBV7-2,.,CASSLGQGAPNNEKLFF,TGTGCCAGCAGTTTAGGACAGGGGGCCCCCAATAATGAAAAACTGTTTTTT
TRBJ2-7,TRBD2,TRBV7-9,.,CASSTGLAVDSYEQYF,TGTGCCAGCAGCACGGGACTAGCGGTCGACTCCTACGAGCAGTACTTC
TRBJ1-1,.,TRBV6-6,.,CAAEGGAAFF,TGTGCCGCCGAGGGTGGCGCAGCTTTCTTT
TRBJ1-1,TRBD1,TRBV7-2,.,CASSGDRGTEAFF,TGTGCCAGCAGCGGTGACAGGGGAACTGAAGCTTTCTTT
TRBJ2-1,.,TRBV3-1/TRBV3-2,.,CASSQGGAGIHNEQFF,TGTGCCAGCAGCCAAGGGGGAGCGGGTATCCACAATGAGCAGTTCTTC
TRBJ1-6,TRBD1,TRBV11-2,.,CASSFGTGQNSPLHF,TGTGCCAGCAGCTTTGGGACAGGGCAGAATTCACCCCTCCACTTT
TRBJ1-5,TRBD1,TRBV7-2,.,CASSLGHRGSNQPQHF,TGTGCCAGCAGCTTAGGACACAGGGGGAGCAATCAGCCCCAGCATTTT
TRBJ1-1,TRBD1,TRBV11-3,.,CASSPNRGLTNTEAFF,TGTGCCAGCAGCCCAAACAGGGGGCTCACGAACACTGAAGCTTTCTTT
TRBJ2-7,.,TRBV7-6,.,CASSLGEHYEQYF,TGTGCCAGCAGCTTGGGCGAGCACTACGAGCAGTACTTC